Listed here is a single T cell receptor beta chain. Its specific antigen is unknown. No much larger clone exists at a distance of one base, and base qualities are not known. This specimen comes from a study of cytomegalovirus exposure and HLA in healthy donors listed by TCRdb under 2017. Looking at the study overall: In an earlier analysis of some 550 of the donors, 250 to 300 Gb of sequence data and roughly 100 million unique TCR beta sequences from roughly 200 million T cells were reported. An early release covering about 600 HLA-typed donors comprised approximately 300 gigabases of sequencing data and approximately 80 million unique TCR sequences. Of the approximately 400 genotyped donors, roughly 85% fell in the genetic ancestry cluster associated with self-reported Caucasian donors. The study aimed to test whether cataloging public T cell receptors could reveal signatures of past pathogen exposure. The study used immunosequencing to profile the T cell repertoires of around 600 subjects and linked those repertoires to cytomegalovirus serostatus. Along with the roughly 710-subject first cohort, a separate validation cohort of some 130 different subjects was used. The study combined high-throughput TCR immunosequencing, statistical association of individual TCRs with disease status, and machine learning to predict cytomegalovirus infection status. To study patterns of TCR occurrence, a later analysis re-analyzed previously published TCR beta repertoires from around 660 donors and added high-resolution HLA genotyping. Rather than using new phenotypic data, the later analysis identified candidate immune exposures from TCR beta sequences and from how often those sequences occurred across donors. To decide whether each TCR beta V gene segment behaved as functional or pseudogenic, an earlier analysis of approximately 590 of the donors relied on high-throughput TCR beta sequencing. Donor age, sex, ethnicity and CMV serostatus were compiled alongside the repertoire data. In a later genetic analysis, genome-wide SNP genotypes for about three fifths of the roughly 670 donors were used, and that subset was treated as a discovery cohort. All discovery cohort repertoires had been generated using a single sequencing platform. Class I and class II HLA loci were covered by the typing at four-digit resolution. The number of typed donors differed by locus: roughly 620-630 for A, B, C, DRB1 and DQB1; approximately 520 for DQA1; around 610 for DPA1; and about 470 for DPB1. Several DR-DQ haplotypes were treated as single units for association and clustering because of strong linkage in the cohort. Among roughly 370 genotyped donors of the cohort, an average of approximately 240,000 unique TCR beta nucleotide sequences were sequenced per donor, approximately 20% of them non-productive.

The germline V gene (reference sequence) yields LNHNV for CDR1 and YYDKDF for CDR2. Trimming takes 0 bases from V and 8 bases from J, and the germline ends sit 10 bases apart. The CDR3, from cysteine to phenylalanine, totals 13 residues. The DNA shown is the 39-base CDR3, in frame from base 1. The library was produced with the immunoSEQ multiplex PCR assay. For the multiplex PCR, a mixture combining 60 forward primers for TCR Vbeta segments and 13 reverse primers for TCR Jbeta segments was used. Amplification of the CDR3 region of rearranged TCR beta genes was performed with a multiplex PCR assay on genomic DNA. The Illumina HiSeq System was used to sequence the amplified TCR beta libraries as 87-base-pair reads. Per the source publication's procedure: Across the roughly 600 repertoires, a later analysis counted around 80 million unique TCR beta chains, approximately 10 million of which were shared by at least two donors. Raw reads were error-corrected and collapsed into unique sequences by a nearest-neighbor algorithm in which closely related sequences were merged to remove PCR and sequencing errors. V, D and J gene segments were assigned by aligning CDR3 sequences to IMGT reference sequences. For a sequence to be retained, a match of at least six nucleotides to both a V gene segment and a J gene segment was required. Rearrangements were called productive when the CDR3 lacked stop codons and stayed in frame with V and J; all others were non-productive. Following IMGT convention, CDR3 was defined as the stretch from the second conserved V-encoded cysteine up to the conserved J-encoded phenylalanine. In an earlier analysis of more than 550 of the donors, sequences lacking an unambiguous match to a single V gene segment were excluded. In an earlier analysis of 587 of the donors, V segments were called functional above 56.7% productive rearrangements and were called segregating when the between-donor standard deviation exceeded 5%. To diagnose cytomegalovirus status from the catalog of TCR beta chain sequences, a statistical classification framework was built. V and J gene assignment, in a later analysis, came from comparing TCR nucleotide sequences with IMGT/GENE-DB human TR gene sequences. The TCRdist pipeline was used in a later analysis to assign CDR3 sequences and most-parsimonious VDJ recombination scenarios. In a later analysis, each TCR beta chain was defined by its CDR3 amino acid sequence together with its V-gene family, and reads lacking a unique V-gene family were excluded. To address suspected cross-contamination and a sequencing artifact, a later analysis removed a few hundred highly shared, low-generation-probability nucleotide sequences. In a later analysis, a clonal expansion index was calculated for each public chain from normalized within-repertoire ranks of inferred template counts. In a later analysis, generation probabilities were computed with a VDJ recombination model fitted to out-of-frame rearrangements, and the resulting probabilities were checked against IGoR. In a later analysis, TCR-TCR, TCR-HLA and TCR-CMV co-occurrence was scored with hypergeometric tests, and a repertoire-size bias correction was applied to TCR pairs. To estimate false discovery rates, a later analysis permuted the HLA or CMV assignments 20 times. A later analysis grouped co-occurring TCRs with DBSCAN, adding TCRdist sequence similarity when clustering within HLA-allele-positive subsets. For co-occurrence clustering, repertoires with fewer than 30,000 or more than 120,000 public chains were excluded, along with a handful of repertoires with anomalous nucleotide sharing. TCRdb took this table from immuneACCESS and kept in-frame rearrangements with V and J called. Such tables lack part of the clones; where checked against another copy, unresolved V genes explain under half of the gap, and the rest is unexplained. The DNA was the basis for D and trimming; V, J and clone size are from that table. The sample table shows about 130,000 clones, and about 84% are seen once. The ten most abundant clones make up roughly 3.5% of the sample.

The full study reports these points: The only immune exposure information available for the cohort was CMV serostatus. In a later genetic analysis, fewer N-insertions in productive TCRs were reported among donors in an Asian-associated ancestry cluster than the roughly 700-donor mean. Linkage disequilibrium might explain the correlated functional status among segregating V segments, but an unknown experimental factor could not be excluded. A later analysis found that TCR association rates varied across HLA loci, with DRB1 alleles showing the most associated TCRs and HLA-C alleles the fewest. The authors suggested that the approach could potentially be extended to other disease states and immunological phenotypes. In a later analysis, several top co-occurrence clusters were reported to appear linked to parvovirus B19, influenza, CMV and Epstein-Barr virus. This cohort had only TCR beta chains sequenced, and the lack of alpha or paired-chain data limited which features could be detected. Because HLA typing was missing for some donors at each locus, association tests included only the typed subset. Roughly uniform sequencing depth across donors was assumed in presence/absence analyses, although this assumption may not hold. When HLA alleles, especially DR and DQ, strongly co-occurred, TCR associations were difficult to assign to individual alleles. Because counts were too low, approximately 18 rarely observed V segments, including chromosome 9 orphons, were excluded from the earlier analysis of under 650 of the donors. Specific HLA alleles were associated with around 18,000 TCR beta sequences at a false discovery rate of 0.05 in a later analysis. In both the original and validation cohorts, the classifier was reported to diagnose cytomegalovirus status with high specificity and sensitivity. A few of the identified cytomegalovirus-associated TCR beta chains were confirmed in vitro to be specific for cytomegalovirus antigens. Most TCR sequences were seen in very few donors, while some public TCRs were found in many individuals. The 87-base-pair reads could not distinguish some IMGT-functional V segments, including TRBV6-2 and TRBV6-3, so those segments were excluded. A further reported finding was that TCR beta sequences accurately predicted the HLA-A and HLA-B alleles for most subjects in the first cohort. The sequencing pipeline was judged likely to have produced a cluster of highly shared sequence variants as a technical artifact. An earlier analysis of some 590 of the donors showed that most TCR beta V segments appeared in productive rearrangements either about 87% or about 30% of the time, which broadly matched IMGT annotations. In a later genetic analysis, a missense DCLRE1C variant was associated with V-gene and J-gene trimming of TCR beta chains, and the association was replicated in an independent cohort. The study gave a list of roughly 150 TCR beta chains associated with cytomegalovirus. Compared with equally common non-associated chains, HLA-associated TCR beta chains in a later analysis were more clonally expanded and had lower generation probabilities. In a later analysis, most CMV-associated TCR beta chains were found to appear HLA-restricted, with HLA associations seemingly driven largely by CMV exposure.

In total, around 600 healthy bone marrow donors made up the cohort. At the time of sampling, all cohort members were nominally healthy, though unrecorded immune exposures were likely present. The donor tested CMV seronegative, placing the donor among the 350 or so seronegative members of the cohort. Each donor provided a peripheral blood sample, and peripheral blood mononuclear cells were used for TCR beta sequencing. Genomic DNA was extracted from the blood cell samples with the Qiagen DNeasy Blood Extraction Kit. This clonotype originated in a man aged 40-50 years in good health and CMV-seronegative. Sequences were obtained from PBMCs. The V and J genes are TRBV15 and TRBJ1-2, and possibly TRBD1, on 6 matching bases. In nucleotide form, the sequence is TGTGCCACCAGCAGAGACAGGGACAACGGCTACACCTTC. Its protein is CATSRDRDNGYTF.